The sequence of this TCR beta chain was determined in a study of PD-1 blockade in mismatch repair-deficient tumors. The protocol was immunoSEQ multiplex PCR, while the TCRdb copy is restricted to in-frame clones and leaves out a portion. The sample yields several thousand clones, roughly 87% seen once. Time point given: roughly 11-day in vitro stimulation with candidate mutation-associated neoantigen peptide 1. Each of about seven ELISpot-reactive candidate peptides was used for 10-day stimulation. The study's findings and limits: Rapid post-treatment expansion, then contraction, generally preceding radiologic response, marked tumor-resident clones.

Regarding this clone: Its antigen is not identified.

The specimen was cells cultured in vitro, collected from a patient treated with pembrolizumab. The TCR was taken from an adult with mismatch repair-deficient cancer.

CDR3 DNA: TGTGCCAGTAGTAGGACTTGGGACAGTTACTATGGCTACACCTTC. Translation gives CASSRTWDSYYGYTF. The V gene is TRBV19, the J gene TRBJ1-2; 7 nucleotides agree with TRBD1. Looked up from germline, CDR1 is LNHDA and CDR2 is SQIVND (reference sequence). The CDR3 covers 15 residues. V was clipped by 4 bases and J by 3 bases; unmatched bases: 8.